This is a list of T cell receptor beta chains from one sample in a study of blood T cell repertoires in COVID-19. The assay was immunoSEQ multiplex PCR, and TCRdb's table has in-frame clones only and misses some. This repertoire shows over 90,000 clones, around 90% found once; its top ten account for about 4%. The sequencing input was peripheral blood. The source is a woman aged 60-75 years with acute or convalescent COVID-19. The CDR3 runs from the conserved cysteine through the conserved F or W. D genes are given only for firm matches. Only some rows state a clone size, as once, few, many or a class for expanded clones.

TRBJ2-3 NA TRBD2 TRBV6-2/TRBV6-3 CASSTSAYTDTQYF TGTGCCAGCAGTACTAGCGCCTACACAGATACGCAGTATTTT
TRBJ1-4 NA NA TRBV7-6 CASSPQDSRGKLFF TGTGCCAGCAGCCCTCAGGATTCCCGGGGAAAACTGTTTTTT
TRBJ2-1 NA NA TRBV18 CASSPSTGGVNEQFF TGTGCCAGCTCACCAAGTACAGGGGGGGTAAATGAGCAGTTCTTC
TRBJ2-1 NA TRBD2 TRBV4-2 CASTPEPSGRANEQFF TGTGCCAGCACCCCGGAGCCTAGCGGGAGGGCTAATGAGCAGTTCTTC
TRBJ1-5 NA NA TRBV6-6 CASSFGGRGSGQPQHF TGTGCCAGCAGTTTTGGAGGAAGGGGGTCAGGTCAGCCCCAGCATTTT
TRBJ2-1 NA NA TRBV29-1 CSVHSSSYNEQFF TGCAGCGTTCACTCAAGCTCCTACAATGAGCAGTTCTTC
TRBJ1-2 NA NA TRBV27 CASSTSRVSYGYTF TGTGCCAGCAGTACTAGTCGGGTCTCCTATGGCTACACCTTC
TRBJ1-3 NA NA TRBV14 CASSQEAGLGINTIYF TGTGCCAGCAGCCAAGAAGCGGGCCTTGGGATAAACACCATATATTTT
TRBJ1-2 NA TRBD1 TRBV29-1 CSGRDSYGYTF TGCAGCGGTCGGGACAGCTATGGCTACACCTTC
TRBJ1-3 once NA TRBV3-1/TRBV3-2 CASSQDTRSSGNTIYF TGTGCCAGCAGCCAAGACACCAGAAGCTCTGGAAACACCATATATTTT
TRBJ1-4 NA NA TRBV2 CASRKDRLNEKLFF TGTGCCAGCCGAAAAGACAGGCTGAATGAAAAACTGTTTTTT
TRBJ2-3 NA TRBD2 TRBV12-3/TRBV12-4 CASSWGTKDTQYF TGTGCCAGCAGTTGGGGGACTAAAGATACGCAGTATTTT
TRBJ2-2 NA NA TRBV28 CASSSYRNTGELFF TGTGCCAGCAGTTCCTACAGGAACACCGGGGAGCTGTTTTTT
TRBJ1-2 NA NA TRBV14 CASSQVQGGGYTF TGTGCCAGCAGCCAAGTACAGGGCGGTGGCTACACCTTC
TRBJ2-3 NA TRBD2 TRBV28 CASSSGSGISTDTQYF TGTGCCAGCAGTTCGGGTAGCGGGATAAGCACAGATACGCAGTATTTT
TRBJ1-2 NA TRBD1 TRBV6-5 CASRPGQGHGYTF TGTGCCAGCAGGCCGGGACAGGGGCATGGCTACACCTTC
TRBJ1-5 NA NA TRBV12-3/TRBV12-4 CASSLSASTQHF TGTGCCAGCAGTTTAAGCGCGTCGACCCAGCATTTT
TRBJ2-2 NA TRBD1 TRBV11-3 CASSASDRVNGELFF TGTGCCAGCAGCGCGTCGGACAGGGTGAACGGGGAGCTGTTTTTT
TRBJ1-4 NA TRBD1 TRBV11-2 CASSLGGQGGEKLFF TGTGCCAGCAGCTTAGGTGGACAGGGCGGGGAAAAACTGTTTTTT
TRBJ1-2 NA TRBD1 TRBV29-1 CSVRRDSNYGYTF TGCAGCGTTCGCCGGGACAGCAACTATGGCTACACCTTC
TRBJ1-1 few NA TRBV29-1 CSVDGDKNTEAFF TGCAGCGTTGATGGGGACAAAAACACTGAAGCTTTCTTT
TRBJ1-4 NA TRBD1 TRBV28 CASSISDGTGAKKLFF TGTGCCAGCAGTATCTCCGACGGGACAGGTGCGAAAAAACTGTTTTTT
TRBJ1-1 NA NA TRBV24-1 CATSDLSEAFF TGTGCCACCAGTGACCTGTCTGAAGCTTTCTTT
TRBJ1-5 few NA TRBV7-9 CASSLTSAGVSNQPQHF TGTGCCAGCAGCTTAACCTCGGCAGGGGTTAGCAATCAGCCCCAGCATTTT
TRBJ2-2 NA TRBD1 TRBV5-8 CASSPGTGRTGELFF TGTGCCAGCAGCCCCGGGACAGGCCGGACCGGGGAGCTGTTTTTT
TRBJ1-3 few NA TRBV5-1 CASSLGGARAGNTIYF TGCGCCAGCAGCTTGGGAGGTGCCAGAGCTGGAAACACCATATATTTT
TRBJ1-1 few NA TRBV19 CASSIGYGNEAFF TGTGCCAGTAGTATCGGGTACGGCAATGAAGCTTTCTTT
TRBJ1-4 NA NA TRBV19 CASSLPGEGEKLFF TGTGCCAGTAGTCTCCCGGGGGAGGGAGAAAAACTGTTTTTT
TRBJ1-3 NA TRBD1 TRBV19 CASSIMQGASGNTIYF TGTGCCAGTAGTATCATGCAGGGGGCATCTGGAAACACCATATATTTT
TRBJ1-2 NA TRBD1 TRBV9 CASSVQGAAGYTF TGTGCCAGCAGCGTTCAGGGGGCGGCTGGCTACACCTTC
TRBJ1-2 NA NA TRBV29-1 CSVYNADGYTF TGCAGCGTTTACAATGCGGATGGCTACACCTTC
TRBJ2-7 few TRBD2 TRBV5-1 CASSAGLAGSGEQYF TGCGCCAGCAGCGCTGGACTAGCGGGATCTGGGGAGCAGTACTTC
TRBJ1-2 NA TRBD1 TRBV28 CASSRDRALTNYGYTF TGTGCCAGCAGTAGGGACAGGGCCCTAACAAACTATGGCTACACCTTC
TRBJ1-1 NA NA TRBV30 CAWNHPTGRAFF TGTGCCTGGAATCATCCTACAGGGAGAGCTTTCTTT
TRBJ1-1 NA TRBD1 TRBV2 CASSKELQGTTEAFF TGTGCCAGCAGTAAAGAGTTACAGGGGACGACTGAAGCTTTCTTT
TRBJ1-1 once NA TRBV18 CASSPSQGNTEAFF TGTGCCAGCTCACCGTCGCAGGGGAACACTGAAGCTTTCTTT
TRBJ2-7 NA NA TRBV11-2 CASSYLYRASYEQYF TGTGCCAGCAGCTACCTATACAGGGCCTCCTACGAGCAGTACTTC
TRBJ2-7 NA NA TRBV28 CASSLSPSSYEQYF TGTGCCAGCAGTTTATCACCTAGCTCCTACGAGCAGTACTTC
TRBJ1-2 NA NA TRBV24-1 CATSDQDSNYGYTF TGTGCCACCAGTGATCAGGACAGCAACTATGGCTACACCTTC
TRBJ2-7 NA TRBD2 TRBV6-5 CASGGLAGGDEQYF TGTGCCAGCGGAGGACTAGCGGGAGGAGACGAGCAGTACTTC
TRBJ2-2 NA NA TRBV7-9 CASSFTAGYTGELFF TGTGCCAGCAGCTTTACAGCGGGTTACACCGGGGAGCTGTTTTTT
TRBJ2-3 NA NA TRBV7-3 CASSFGTLGTDTQYF TGTGCCAGCAGCTTTGGGACACTGGGCACAGATACGCAGTATTTT
TRBJ1-6 NA NA TRBV27 CASRRFRGENSPLHF TGTGCCAGCAGACGATTCCGGGGAGAAAATTCACCCCTCCACTTT
TRBJ2-1 NA TRBD1 TRBV5-1 CASSSGGQDVTEQFF TGCGCCAGCAGCTCCGGGGGACAGGACGTGACTGAGCAGTTCTTC
TRBJ1-4 NA NA TRBV5-1 CASSLVPANEKLFF TGCGCCAGCAGCTTGGTGCCGGCTAATGAAAAACTGTTTTTT
TRBJ1-1 NA NA TRBV9 CASSKTGANTEAFF TGTGCCAGCAGCAAGACAGGCGCGAACACTGAAGCTTTCTTT